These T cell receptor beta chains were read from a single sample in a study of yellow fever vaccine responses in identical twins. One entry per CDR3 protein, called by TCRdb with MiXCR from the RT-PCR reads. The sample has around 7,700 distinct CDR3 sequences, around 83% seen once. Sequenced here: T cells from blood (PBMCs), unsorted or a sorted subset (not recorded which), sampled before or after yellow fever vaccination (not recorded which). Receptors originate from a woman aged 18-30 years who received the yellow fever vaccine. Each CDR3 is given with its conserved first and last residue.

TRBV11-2,CASSHMGLLAKNIQYF
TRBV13,CASTLDRGQETQYF
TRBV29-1,CSVGNMDSMGYTF
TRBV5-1,CASSLGTSGFNNEQFF
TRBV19,CASSTRQSGYNEQFF
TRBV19,CASSPRLGYTF
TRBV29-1,CSVVKGWGETQYF
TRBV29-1,CSGGASSGEQFF
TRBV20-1,CSARWARGAYEQYF
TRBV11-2,CASSLSTSLYEQYF
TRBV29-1,CSVPGPNYGYTF
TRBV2,CASSEGRGDEQYF